A selection of T cell receptor beta chains follows, all from one sample in a study of Ad26.COV2.S vaccination and SARS-CoV-2 variants. The assay was immunoSEQ multiplex PCR, and TCRdb's table has in-frame clones only and misses some. The sample includes roughly 510,000 clones, roughly nine tenths of them seen just once. The sequenced sample was peripheral blood, obtained in a trial of Ad26.COV2.S vaccine versus placebo. Every receptor here comes from a person between 18 and 65 years old who received the Ad26.COV2.S COVID-19 vaccine or a placebo. Both conserved end residues are part of each CDR3. Fields, in order: CDR3 DNA, CDR3 protein, V gene, D gene, J gene, clone size. A D gene is named only where the DNA matches it firmly. Size is stated for part of the rows, as once, few or many counts, or as a class when the clone is expanded.

TGTGCCAGCAGCCAAGGGACTAGTTTCGACGAGCAGTACTTC CASSQGTSFDEQYF TRBV3-1/TRBV3-2 TRBD2 TRBJ2-7 NA
TGTGCCAGTAGTATAGAGGGACGGACAAATCAGCCCCAGCATTTT CASSIEGRTNQPQHF TRBV19 NA TRBJ1-5 few
TGTGCCAGCAGCTTAAAGGTTCTAGATACGCAGTATTTT CASSLKVLDTQYF TRBV7-8 NA TRBJ2-3 NA
TGTGCCAGTAGCCCCGACCGGGACATGGCGCAGTATTTT CASSPDRDMAQYF TRBV19 NA TRBJ2-3 once
TGTGCCAGCAGGCCAGGGGGGACCGGGGAGCTGTTTTTT CASRPGGTGELFF TRBV2 NA TRBJ2-2 NA
TGTGCCAGCTCCCGGCGGGGGGGAAGCTCCTACAATGAGCAGTTCTTC CASSRRGGSSYNEQFF TRBV18 TRBD2 TRBJ2-1 once
TGTGCCAGCAGCTTAGTCTTGGGACCCCAGTATTTT CASSLVLGPQYF TRBV11-2 NA TRBJ2-3 once
TGCAGCGTTGTAGATGGGGACACTGAAGCTTTCTTT CSVVDGDTEAFF TRBV29-1 NA TRBJ1-1 NA
TGTGCCAGCAGCCAAGAATGGGCTTACTATCAAGAGACCCAGTACTTC CASSQEWAYYQETQYF TRBV4-2 NA TRBJ2-5 NA
TGTGCCAGCAGTTACTCGCTAGCGGGAGGAGGGGAGACCCAGTACTTC CASSYSLAGGGETQYF TRBV6-5 TRBD2 TRBJ2-5 NA
TGCAGTGCTAGTTTAATCGGGACTGGTAGCACAGATACGCAGTATTTT CSASLIGTGSTDTQYF TRBV20-1 NA TRBJ2-3 once
TGTGCCAGCCTCGGCGGGGCTCCCTCCATGGGGGAACTGTTTTTT CASLGGAPSMGELFF TRBV2 NA TRBJ1-4 NA